This TCR beta chain was captured by sequencing in a study of lymphopenia after photon versus proton radiotherapy. Study-level points and caveats: Photon-treated patients lost naive T cells and TCR diversity; proton-treated stayed stable. Larger post-nadir TCR diversity loss correlated inversely with survival in deceased patients. Post-nadir diversity loss with photons came from oligoclonal expansion, particularly CD8+ Temra cells.

Repertoires were generated with immunoSEQ multiplex PCR, while TCRdb's copy carries only in-frame clones and drops some. The sample records tens of thousands of clones, roughly four fifths being singletons. The CDR3 extends over 15 amino acids. CDR1 MDHEN and CDR2 SYDVKM come from the germline V gene. Trimming at V came to 2 bases and at J to 6 bases, leaving 8 bases not matched to a gene. Remarks on this clone: Its target is not known.

The TCR originated in a woman aged 45 to 65 with pancreatic cancer. The sample here was peripheral blood, taken from a patient treated with photon-based radiotherapy. The gene calls are TRBV28 and TRBJ2-3; 7 nucleotides line up with TRBD1. CDR3 bases: TGTGCCAGCAGTTTAGAGACGACAGGGCGGGATACGCAGTATTTT. It codes for CASSLETTGRDTQYF. Variable domain in full (rest from reference TRBV28 and TRBJ2-3): DVKVTQSSRYLVKRTGEKVFLECVQDMDHENMFWYRQDPGLGLRLIYFSYDVKMKEKGDIPEGYSVSREKKERFSLILESASTNQTSMYLCASSLETTGRDTQYFGPGTRLTVL.